Listed below are T cell receptor beta chains from one sample, sequenced in a study of cytomegalovirus exposure and HLA in healthy donors. Sequencing used immunoSEQ multiplex PCR; TCRdb keeps in-frame clones, though not all of them. The sample totals some 120,000 clones. The sequenced sample consisted of PBMCs. The receptor set was obtained from a man aged 18 to 29 in good health and CMV-seronegative. CDR3s include the opening cysteine and the closing phenylalanine or tryptophan. A D gene is named only where the DNA matches it firmly.

V gene	D gene	J gene	CDR3 DNA	CDR3 protein
TRBV11-2	TRBD1	TRBJ1-5	TGTGCCAGCAGCTTGACTCAGGGGGCCGGCAATCAGCCCCAGCATTTT	CASSLTQGAGNQPQHF
TRBV4-1	TRBD2	TRBJ2-1	TGCGCCAGCAGCCCACGGGACACTAGCGGGTACAATGAGCAGTTCTTC	CASSPRDTSGYNEQFF
TRBV30	.	TRBJ2-7	TGTGCCTGGAGTGACCCGAGGCCGGTCTCCTACGAGCAGTACTTC	CAWSDPRPVSYEQYF
TRBV30	TRBD1	TRBJ1-3	TGTGCCTGTCGGGACAGAGAAATACGAAGAAACACCATATATTTT	CACRDREIRRNTIYF
TRBV5-4	.	TRBJ2-1	TGTGCCAGCAGCTTGCGCAATGAGCAGTTCTTC	CASSLRNEQFF
TRBV6-1	.	TRBJ1-2	TGTGCCAGCAGTGAAGCGCCCGGCCGCGGTAACTATGGCTACACCTTC	CASSEAPGRGNYGYTF
TRBV7-8	.	TRBJ2-1	TGTGCCAGCAGCGGGACACCTTACAATGAGCAGTTCTTC	CASSGTPYNEQFF
TRBV29-1	TRBD1	TRBJ1-3	TGCAGCGTGAAGACAGGGATAGGAAACACCATATATTTT	CSVKTGIGNTIYF
TRBV7-9	TRBD2	TRBJ2-5	TGTGCCAGCAGTCGGACTAGCGGGGGGTGGAGGGAAGAGACCCAGTACTTC	CASSRTSGGWREETQYF
TRBV5-5	.	TRBJ1-1	TGTGCCAGCAGCTTGGTGAGGAACACTGAAGCTTTCTTT	CASSLVRNTEAFF
TRBV13	.	TRBJ2-6	TGTGCCAGCAGCCCTATTTTTACAGGGTCCGGGGCCAACGTCCTGACTTTC	CASSPIFTGSGANVLTF
TRBV5-8	.	TRBJ2-7	TGTGCCAGCGGGAGATACGAGCAGTACTTC	CASGRYEQYF
TRBV4-1	TRBD1	TRBJ1-5	TGCGCCAGCAGCCAAACAACAGGGGGGAGTAATCAGCCCCAGCATTTT	CASSQTTGGSNQPQHF
TRBV4-1	TRBD2	TRBJ2-7	TGCGCCAGCAGCCAAGAGGATGGCGGGAGGGCCTGGGAGCAGTACTTC	CASSQEDGGRAWEQYF
TRBV5-1	.	TRBJ2-7	TGCGCCAGCAGCCCAACCGGGGGGCGGGAGTTTCTCGAGCAGTACTTC	CASSPTGGREFLEQYF
TRBV10-1	.	TRBJ2-3	TGCGCCAGCAGTGAGGGTAGCGGAGATACGCAGTATTTT	CASSEGSGDTQYF
TRBV5-1	TRBD1	TRBJ1-2	TGCGCCAGCAGGGACTCGGGACAGCTCTATGGCTACACCTTC	CASRDSGQLYGYTF
TRBV6-1	TRBD1	TRBJ1-4	TGTGCCAGCAGTGGAACCGGGACAGGCGATGAAAAACTGTTTTTT	CASSGTGTGDEKLFF
TRBV5-6	TRBD1	TRBJ1-2	TGTGCCAGCAGCTTCCGGGACAGGGGTGGCTATGGCTACACCTTC	CASSFRDRGGYGYTF
TRBV29-1	.	TRBJ1-1	TGCAGCGTTGATGGCAGGCCGTTT	CSVDGRPF
TRBV5-6	.	TRBJ2-3	TGTGCCAGCAGCGCCGGTAGGGGGAGGGCCGGCACAGATACGCAGTATTTT	CASSAGRGRAGTDTQYF
TRBV29-1	.	TRBJ2-3	TGCAGCGTTGAGCGGGGATTCACAGATACACAGTATTTT	CSVERGFTDTQYF
TRBV18	TRBD2	TRBJ2-1	TGTGCCAGCTCCCCTCAGAGCGGGGGGCCCAGTTTTCCACCTGAGCAGTTCTTC	CASSPQSGGPSFPPEQFF
TRBV5-1	.	TRBJ2-7	TGCGCCAGCAGCGTCTCAGGCTACGAGCAGTACTTC	CASSVSGYEQYF
TRBV4-1	TRBD1	TRBJ1-4	TGCGCCAGCAGCCCCATAACCAGGGGGCCCCCTAATGAAAAACTGTTTTTT	CASSPITRGPPNEKLFF
TRBV7-9	TRBD1	TRBJ1-2	TGTGCCAGCAGGGGACAGGGGCCAAGCTATGGCTACACCTTC	CASRGQGPSYGYTF
TRBV19	.	TRBJ1-1	TGTGCCAGTAATTGGAGGGTTGACACTGAAGCTTTCTTT	CASNWRVDTEAFF
TRBV6-5	.	TRBJ2-5	TGTGCCAGCAGTTCGGGTCTGAAGACCCAGTACTTC	CASSSGLKTQYF
TRBV4-1	TRBD2	TRBJ2-7	TGCGCCAGCAGCCAAGCACCCCAAGGACTAGCGAGAGACTACGAGCAGTACTTC	CASSQAPQGLARDYEQYF
TRBV6-5	TRBD1	TRBJ2-2	TGTGCCAGCACCACAGGGGACACCGGGGAGCTGTTTTTT	CASTTGDTGELFF
TRBV28	TRBD1	TRBJ1-2	TGTGCCAGCAGTTTATGGGACAGGGATGAGAACTATGGCTACACCTTC	CASSLWDRDENYGYTF
TRBV29-1	TRBD2	TRBJ2-3	TGCAGCGTTGGAAGCGGGAGGGGAGATACGCAGTATTTT	CSVGSGRGDTQYF
TRBV6-5	.	TRBJ1-1	TGTGCCAGCAGCCGAACCGACGGACAGGAAGCTTTCTTT	CASSRTDGQEAFF
TRBV6-5	.	TRBJ2-5	TGTGCCAGCAGTTACTCTGGGAGGAAAGAGACCCAGTACTTC	CASSYSGRKETQYF
TRBV7-8	TRBD2	TRBJ2-1	TGTGCCAGCAGCTTCCGGCTAGCGGGAGGCAGCTCCTACAATGAGCAGTTCTTC	CASSFRLAGGSSYNEQFF
TRBV28	.	TRBJ1-2	TGTGCCAGCCGACGGGGGTATGGCTACACCTTC	CASRRGYGYTF
TRBV6-5	TRBD1	TRBJ1-5	TGTGCCAGCAGTTCCTGGACAGGGACGAATCAGCCCCAGCATTTT	CASSSWTGTNQPQHF
TRBV6-5	.	TRBJ2-5	TGTGCCAGCAGTTTGCCGGGACACGGGGAGGAGACCCAGTACTTC	CASSLPGHGEETQYF
TRBV21-1	.	TRBJ2-3	.	CASRFGGGIDPVGYF
TRBV28	.	TRBJ2-7	TGTGCCAGCAACTCTATTCCAAGCTACGAGCAGTACTTC	CASNSIPSYEQYF
TRBV5-1	TRBD2	TRBJ2-2	TGCGCCAGCAGCTTATCCTCCAACGCGGGGGAGGGCGGGGAGCTGTTTTTT	CASSLSSNAGEGGELFF
TRBV7-9	TRBD1	TRBJ1-5	TGTGCCAGCAGCTTAGGGACAGGGTATCAGCCCCAGCATTTT	CASSLGTGYQPQHF
TRBV4-1	TRBD1	TRBJ2-7	TGCGCCAGCAGACCCCGGGACAGGGGAGGGGACGAGCAGTACTTC	CASRPRDRGGDEQYF
TRBV28	.	TRBJ2-3	TGTGCCAGCAGTCCCCCGGTAGATACGCAGTATTTT	CASSPPVDTQYF
TRBV5-4	TRBD1	TRBJ1-4	TGTGCCAGCAGCTTTGGACAGGGGGCGAGGAATGAAAAACTGTTTTTT	CASSFGQGARNEKLFF
TRBV7-6	TRBD1	TRBJ2-3	TGTGCCAGCAGCCTCGGGACAGGGAAACTCACAGATACGCAGTATTTT	CASSLGTGKLTDTQYF